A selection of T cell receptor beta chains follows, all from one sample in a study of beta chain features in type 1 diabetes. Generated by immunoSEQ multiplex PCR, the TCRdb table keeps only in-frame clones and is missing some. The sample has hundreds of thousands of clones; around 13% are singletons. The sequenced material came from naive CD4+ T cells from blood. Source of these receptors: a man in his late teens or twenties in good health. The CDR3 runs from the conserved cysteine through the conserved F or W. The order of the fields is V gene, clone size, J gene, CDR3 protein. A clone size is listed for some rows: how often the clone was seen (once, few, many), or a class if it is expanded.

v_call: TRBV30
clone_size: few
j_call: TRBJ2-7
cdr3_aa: CAWSNRGSGEQYF

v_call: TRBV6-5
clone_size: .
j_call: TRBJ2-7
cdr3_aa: CASSYSAAGSREQYF

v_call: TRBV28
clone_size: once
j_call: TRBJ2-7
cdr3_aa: CASSVPSGGRYEQYF

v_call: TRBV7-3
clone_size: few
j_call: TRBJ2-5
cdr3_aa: CASSSSGGRETQYF

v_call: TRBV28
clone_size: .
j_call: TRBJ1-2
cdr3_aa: CASTWRFGGYTF

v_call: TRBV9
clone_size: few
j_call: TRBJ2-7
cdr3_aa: CASSTRTGNYEQYF

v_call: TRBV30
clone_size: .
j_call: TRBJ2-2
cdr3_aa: CAWSVLGTSNTGELFF

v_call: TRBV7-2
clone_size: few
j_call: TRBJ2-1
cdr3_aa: CASSIGGENNEQFF

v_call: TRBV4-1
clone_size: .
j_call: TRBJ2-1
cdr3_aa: CASSRLRSRELKLTYNEQFF

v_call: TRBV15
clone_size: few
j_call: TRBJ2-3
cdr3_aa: CATSRKGEGFYTQYF

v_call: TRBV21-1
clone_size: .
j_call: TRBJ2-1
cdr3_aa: CASSPLRTSGRCNEQFF

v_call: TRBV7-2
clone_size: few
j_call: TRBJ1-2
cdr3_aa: CASSLFASLTGYTF

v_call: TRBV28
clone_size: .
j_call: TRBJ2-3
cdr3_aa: CASSLSGQDTLTDTQYF

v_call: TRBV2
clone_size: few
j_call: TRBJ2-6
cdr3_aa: CASSLDRGGANVLTF

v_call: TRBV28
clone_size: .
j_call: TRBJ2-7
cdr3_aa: CASRGTGLYEQYF

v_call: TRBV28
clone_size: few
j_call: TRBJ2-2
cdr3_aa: CASSVSPTGELFF

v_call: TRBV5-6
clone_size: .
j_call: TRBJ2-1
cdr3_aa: CASRDRDSEEQFF

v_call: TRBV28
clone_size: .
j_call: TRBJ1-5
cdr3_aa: CASSYGGGGQPQHF

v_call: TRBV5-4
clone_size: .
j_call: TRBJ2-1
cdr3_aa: CASRGQTNEQFF

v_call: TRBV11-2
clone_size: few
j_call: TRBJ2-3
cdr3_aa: CASSFRGSSTDTQYF

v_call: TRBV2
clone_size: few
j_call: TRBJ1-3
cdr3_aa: CAIGTGGNTIYF

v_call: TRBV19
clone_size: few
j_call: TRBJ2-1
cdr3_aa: CASSIDRGDNEQFF

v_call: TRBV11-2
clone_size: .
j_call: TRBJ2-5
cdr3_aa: CASSLTGTAQETQYF

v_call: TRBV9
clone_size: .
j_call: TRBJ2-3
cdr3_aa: CASSVGSGLGTDTQYF

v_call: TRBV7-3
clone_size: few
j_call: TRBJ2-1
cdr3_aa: CASSFTSGRAKYYNEQFF